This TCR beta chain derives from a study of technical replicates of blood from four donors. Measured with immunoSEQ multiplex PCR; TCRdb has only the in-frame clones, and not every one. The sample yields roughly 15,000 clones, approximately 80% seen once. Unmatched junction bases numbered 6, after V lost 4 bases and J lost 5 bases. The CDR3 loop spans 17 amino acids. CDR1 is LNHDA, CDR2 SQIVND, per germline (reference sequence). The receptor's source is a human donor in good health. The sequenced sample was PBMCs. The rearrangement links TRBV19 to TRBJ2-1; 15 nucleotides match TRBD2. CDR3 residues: CASSTRTSGRVDNEQFF. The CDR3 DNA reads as TGTGCCAGTAGTACTCGGACTAGCGGGAGGGTAGACAATGAGCAGTTCTTC.